This T cell receptor (beta chain) was observed in a study of blood T cell repertoires in COVID-19. Whole-study context: Samples taken during acute and convalescent COVID-19 were collected in the United States, Italy and Spain. From T cells, B-cell-depleted T cells, or PBMCs came the material, which was cDNA or gDNA.

This clone was detected a few times. Original processing methods: Reference gene primer amplification gave estimated nucleated cell counts. Clones were sequenced by immunoSEQ multiplex PCR, and TCRdb holds only the in-frame ones, with some missing. That table furnishes V, J and clone size, whereas the DNA furnished D and trimming. This table has roughly 100,000 clones, about 80% appearing once. The CDR3 is 19 amino acids. CDR1 and CDR2 from the germline V gene are LGHDT and YNNKEL (reference sequence). The V and J ends lost 1 base and 2 bases respectively, with 23 bases between them. The V gene is TRBV3-1 (or the pseudogene TRBV3-2), the J gene TRBJ1-1; weak D call: TRBD1 (6 bases). What was sequenced was peripheral blood. This TCR derives from a human donor in a cohort sampled during active COVID-19. Here the CDR3 reads CASSQAGVLRRGGNTEAFF. As DNA, the CDR3 is TGTGCCAGCAGCCAAGCAGGAGTCCTTAGAAGGGGGGGAAACACTGAAGCTTTCTTT.